One sample yielded the 18 T cell receptor beta chains listed below, sequenced in a study of T cell clonality in common variable immunodeficiency. Findings of the study overall: Reportedly, TCR beta sequences from common variable immunodeficiency showed fewer deletions and N-nucleotide insertions.

Clones were read by immunoSEQ multiplex PCR, and TCRdb kept only the in-frame ones, dropping some. The specimen has approximately 30,000 clones, none found just once. For these receptors, no antigen is known. Input material: peripheral blood mononuclear cells. The receptors here all came from a human donor with common variable immunodeficiency.

The table lists this clone with many counts. Read data end 3 residues before the CDR3 end; the end is taken from the germline J gene. The chain uses TRBV5-6 and TRBJ2-5; 10 bases align to TRBD2. CDR3 size: 15 residues. In germline, CDR1 is SGHDT, CDR2 YYEEEE. V shed 0 bases, J shed 3 bases, and the junction held 2 bases outside the gene matches. CDR3 amino acids: CASSLGAGGEETQYF. The DNA read from the CDR3 is TGTGCCAGCAGCTTGGGAGCGGGGGGGGAAGAGACC.

The chain's CDR3 is CAWGRAYTEAFF. The sequenced part of the CDR3 DNA is TGTGCCTGGGGTAGGGCGTACACTGAA. The chain carries TRBV30 and TRBJ1-1; D unclear. With the read ending 3 residues before the CDR3 end, the germline J gene is used to fill in that end. V was cut by 5 bases and J by 3 bases, with 10 bases left in between. The CDR3 has 12 amino acids. Germline lookup yields CDR1 GTSNPN and CDR2 SVGIG (reference sequence).

On this clone itself: The sequenced fragment ends 3 residues before the CDR3 boundary, so the rest is inferred from the germline J gene. The chain joins TRBV30 to TRBJ1-1, with 9 bases aligning to TRBD1. This CDR3 is built from 13 residues. The J segment lost 1 base and the V segment lost 7 bases, leaving 4 bases of the junction unmatched. CDR1 and CDR2 (germline): GTSNPN, SVGIG (reference sequence). Partial CDR3 DNA: TGTGCCTCCGGGACAGGGAGGAACACTGAA. It translates to CASGTGRNTE. The CDR3 reads in full as CASGTGRNTEAFF.

In regard to this clone: The CDR3 is cut off 3 residues early in the read; its end comes from the germline J gene. The genes are TRBV20-1 and TRBJ2-1; no definite D call. Germline CDR1 DFQATT, CDR2 SNEGSKA (reference sequence). V lost 0 bases, J lost 6 bases, and 12 bases lay in between. This CDR3 is 14 amino acids long. The chain's CDR3 is CSARDPLTGNEQFF. CDR3 DNA, as far as it was read: TGCAGTGCTAGAGACCCACTTACCGGCAATGAG.

A note on this clone: The DNA ends 3 residues before the CDR3 does, and the rest of the CDR3 is filled in from the germline J gene. The chain carries TRBV11-3 and TRBJ1-1; 8 positions match TRBD1. Germline V lookup: CDR1 SGHNT, CDR2 YENEEA. CDR3 length: 13 residues. V lost 1 base to trimming and J lost 5 bases; unmatched junction nucleotides: 0. The sequenced CDR3 bases are TGTGCCAGCAGCTTAGGACAGGGGACTGAA. Protein sequence: CASSLGQGTE. The whole CDR3 protein is CASSLGQGTEAFF.

This clone occurred many times. The read finishes 3 residues shy of the CDR3 end, and the germline J gene is used to complete it. J is TRBJ2-2 and V is TRBV5-6; TRBD2 is a possible D gene (7 bases). The length of the CDR3 is 15 residues. Trimming left V 2 bases short and J 5 bases short, with 13 bases between. Germline V CDR1 and CDR2: SGHDT, YYEEEE. Here the CDR3 reads CASSFRGAGTGELFF. The CDR3 DNA, read in part, is TGTGCCAGCAGCTTTCGGGGGGCGGGAACCGGGGAG.

This clone has just a few counts. The read ends 3 residues early relative to the CDR3; the germline J gene fills the gap. The chain is built from TRBV19 and TRBJ1-4, with 7 positions matching TRBD1. Germline CDR1 is LNHDA and CDR2 is SQIVND (reference sequence). The length of the CDR3 is 15 residues. The V and J ends lost 6 bases and 10 bases, in that order; junction bases with no gene match: 14. This CDR3 reads CASRLGTQGRGKLFF. The CDR3 bases that were read are TGTGCCAGTAGATTGGGGACACAGGGGAGGGGAAAA.

As regards this clone: The CDR3 is cut off 3 residues early in the read; its end comes from the germline J gene. This chain links TRBV18 with TRBJ2-7, with 10 bases that match TRBD1. Trimming took 3 bases from V and 1 from J; bases not matched to a gene: 6. The CDR3 extends over 16 amino acids. The germline CDR1 and CDR2 sequences are KGHSH and LQKENI. CDR3 DNA, as far as it was read: TGTGCCAGCTCACCCGCCGGGACAGGGGTGTCCTACGAG. Amino acids: CASSPAGTGVSYE. The entire CDR3 protein reads CASSPAGTGVSYEQYF.

In regard to this clone: The read ends 3 residues early relative to the CDR3; the germline J gene fills the gap. J is TRBJ2-1 and V is TRBV19; 8 bases fit TRBD2. The germline gives CDR1 LNHDA, CDR2 SQIVND (reference sequence). The V segment lost 6 bases and the J segment 4 bases; nucleotides outside the gene matches: 11. This CDR3 has 16 residues. The chain's CDR3 is CASSPFGAGGYNEQFF. The covered CDR3 bases are TGTGCCAGTAGCCCCTTTGGCGCGGGGGGTTACAATGAG. The variable domain in full, completed from reference TRBV19 and TRBJ2-1, reads DGGITQSPKYLFRKEGQNVTLSCEQNLNHDAMYWYRQDPGQGLRLIYYSQIVNDFQKGDIAEGYSVSREKKESFPLTVTSAQKNPTAFYLCASSPFGAGGYNEQFFGPGTRLTVL.

Regarding this clone: The read halts 3 residues ahead of the CDR3 end, with the missing end drawn from the germline J gene. The V gene is TRBV7-2, the J gene TRBJ1-1; unclear D gene. The CDR3 is made up of 15 amino acids. Germline V lookup: CDR1 SGHTA, CDR2 FQGNSA. V lost 2 bases to trimming and J lost 5 bases, with 15 bases between them. The CDR3 loop reads CASSLTAGVRTEAFF. CDR3 bases read: TGTGCCAGCAGCTTAACCGCCGGGGTGAGGACTGAA.

This clone was seen a few times. The read halts 3 residues ahead of the CDR3 end, with the missing end drawn from the germline J gene. This chain links TRBV20-1 with TRBJ2-1; D possibly corresponds to TRBD1 (5 bases). With 6 bases removed from V and 5 bases from J, the gap between germline ends came to 17 bases. This CDR3 is built from 14 residues. Germline V gene sequence: CDR1 DFQATT, CDR2 SNEGSKA (reference sequence). The CDR3 bases that were read are TGCAGTGCCTTTGGGGCGCGTGCACACAATGAG. Amino acid sequence: CSAFGARAHNE. The full-length CDR3 reads as CSAFGARAHNEQFF.

This clone was seen at least ten times. Read coverage stops 3 residues before the CDR3 terminus; the germline J gene supplies the remainder. The chain carries TRBV19 and TRBJ1-2; 8 bases fit TRBD1. The V and J ends lost 5 bases and 2 bases, in that order; junction bases with no gene match: 4. There are 14 residues in the CDR3. Germline CDR1 is LNHDA and CDR2 is SQIVND (reference sequence). Partial CDR3 DNA: TGTGCCAGTAGTCAGGGGGCCGGAAACTATGGC. This sequence encodes CASSQGAGNYG. The entire CDR3 protein reads CASSQGAGNYGYTF.

A few counts support this clone. The read falls 3 residues short of the CDR3 end, and the missing part is taken from the germline J gene. The chain carries TRBV7-8 and TRBJ2-7; 7 bases line up with TRBD2. The CDR3 extends over 16 amino acids. V lost 5 bases and J lost 3; bases outside the gene matches: 13. Germline CDR1 reads SGHVS; CDR2 reads FQNEAQ. CDR3 DNA (partial): TGTGCCAGCAGCCACCCCCTGGAAGGGAGGGGCTACGAG. It codes for CASSHPLEGRGYE. The whole CDR3 sequence is CASSHPLEGRGYEQYF.

This clone has just a few counts. The CDR3: CASSIRPRTVTMRGIEQYF. CDR3 bases read: TGTGCCAGTAGTATAAGGCCCCGGACAGTTACGATGAGGGGAATCGAG. V is TRBV19 and J is TRBJ2-7, with D perhaps TRBD1 (6 bases). With the read ending 3 residues before the CDR3 end, the germline J gene is used to fill in that end. V lost 2 bases and J 6 bases, leaving 29 bases between the germline ends. Per germline, CDR1 LNHDA and CDR2 SQIVND (reference sequence). This CDR3 comprises 19 residues.

In this sample, this clone turned up a few times. The sequenced part of the CDR3 DNA is TGCGCCAGCAGCTTGCAGGGGGCCAACGAG. Its translation is CASSLQGANE. The entire CDR3 sequence reads CASSLQGANEQYF. The V gene is TRBV5-1, the J gene TRBJ2-7; 8 bases are shared with TRBD1. The CDR3 goes on 3 residues after the read ends, and that part is filled in from the germline J gene. V shed 1 base, J shed 5 bases, and the junction held 2 bases outside the gene matches. The V gene's germline CDR1 is SGHRS and CDR2 YFSETQ. The CDR3 has 13 residues.

Notes on this clone: The read stops 3 residues short of the end of the CDR3; the missing end is completed from the germline J gene. The chain recombines TRBV6-2 or TRBV6-3 with TRBJ2-7; D may correspond to TRBD1 or TRBD2 (5 bases each). Germline assignment: CDR1 MNHEY and CDR2 SVGEGT. The V end lost 2 bases, the J end lost 2 bases, and 10 bases lay between the germline ends. This CDR3 region has 14 residues. The sequenced CDR3 bases are TGTGCCAGCAGTTACGGGCAGGGAGCCTACGAG. It yields the protein CASSYGQGAYE. The entire CDR3 sequence reads CASSYGQGAYEQYF.

Concerning this clone: The read ends 3 residues shy of where the CDR3 ends; the end is completed using the germline J gene. The chain is built from TRBV13 and TRBJ2-7; D is unresolved. V lost 0 bases and J lost 4, with 4 bases in between. The CDR3 sequence is 12 residues long. Per the germline V gene, CDR1 is PRHDT and CDR2 is FYEKMQ (reference sequence). CDR3 DNA (partial): TGTGCCAGCAGCTTAGGCGGGTACGAG. It yields the protein CASSLGGYE. In full, the CDR3 is CASSLGGYEQYF.

This clone was detected ten times or more. Read sequence stops 3 residues before the CDR3 end, and the germline J gene provides the missing end. This rearrangement joins TRBV2 to TRBJ2-5; D not resolved. The germline gives CDR1 SNHLY, CDR2 FYNNEI. This CDR3 spans 11 amino acids. V was clipped by 2 bases and J by 5 bases, with 3 bases between them. The CDR3 region is CASSERETQYF. Partial CDR3 DNA: TGTGCCAGCAGTGAAAGGGAGACC.